This TCR beta chain was documented in a study of vaccination effects on CD4 cells after COVID-19. Libraries were prepared by immunoSEQ multiplex PCR; TCRdb keeps only in-frame clonotypes and omits some of them. The data show 13,000 to 15,000 clones, around 82% seen once. The CDR3 sequence is 15 residues long. The V end lost 6 bases, the J end lost 2 bases, and 18 bases lay between the germline ends. Germline CDR1 is SGHKS and CDR2 is YYEKEE (reference sequence). A remark on this clone: Its target is unknown.

Expansion of antigen-specific CD4+ T cells with viral peptide pools was carried out by the ViraFEST assay before sequencing. It was after 10 days of culture that CD4+ T cells were isolated. Sometime from March through December 2020, the person acquired a SARS-CoV-2 infection that PCR confirmed. All participants had two doses of either the BNT162b2 or mRNA-1273 vaccine. The V gene is TRBV5-5, the J gene TRBJ2-7; no definite D call. The source was CD4+ T cells from PBMCs cultured with SARS-CoV-2 spike peptides, collected after COVID-19 vaccination. The TCR sequence derives from a human donor who had a prior SARS-CoV-2 infection. CDR3 in DNA: TGTGCCAGCACCCAAACTGGCAGTCCCGCCTACGAGCAGTACTTC. Protein: CASTQTGSPAYEQYF.